Each of the 4 T cell receptor beta chains below was sequenced from the same sample in a study of T cell responses to AZD1222 COVID-19 vaccine. Sequencing was performed with immunoSEQ multiplex PCR; in TCRdb, only in-frame clones are kept and a portion is missing. The sample holds fewer than 70,000 clones, 60% to 85% seen once. Specimen: peripheral blood, collected 28 days after the second AZD1222 dose. The receptor set was obtained from an adult who received the AZD1222 COVID-19 vaccine.

The CDR3 loop is CASRGGTAARETQYF. CDR3 sequence (DNA): TGTGCCAGCAGGGGCGGGACAGCTGCCCGTGAGACCCAGTACTTC. The chain recombines TRBV2 with TRBJ2-5, with D possibly matching TRBD1 (7 bases). Germline assignment: CDR1 SNHLY and CDR2 FYNNEI. The CDR3 totals 15 residues. The V end lost 6 bases, the J end lost 5 bases, and 19 bases lay between the germline ends.

This chain links TRBV6-4 with TRBJ2-3; D perhaps matches TRBD2 (7 bases). Germline CDR1 reads MRHNA; CDR2 reads SNTAGT. This CDR3 contains 15 residues. V was clipped by 6 bases and J by 2 bases, with 15 bases between them. CDR3 in amino acids: CASSLGGAVTDTQYF. The CDR3 bases are TGTGCCAGCAGCCTTGGGGGGGCGGTCACAGATACGCAGTATTTT.

This clone was recorded once. This chain links TRBV28 with TRBJ1-1; TRBD1 aligns across 7 bases. The germline CDR1 and CDR2 sequences are MDHEN and SYDVKM. Trimming at V came to 2 bases and at J to 4 bases, leaving 7 bases not matched to a gene. This CDR3 has 15 amino acids. The DNA for the CDR3 is TGTGCCAGCAGTTTAGGATCCCGGGACAGCACTGAAGCTTTCTTT. As protein: CASSLGSRDSTEAFF.

The rearrangement links TRBV9 to TRBJ1-4; no reliable D call. CDR1 is SGDLS, CDR2 YYNGEE, per germline. V lost 4 bases and J 8 bases, leaving 18 bases between the germline ends. The CDR3 is 15 residues long. In DNA form, the CDR3 reads TGTGCCAGCAGCCCCCGGGCCAACACCCACGAAAAACTGTTTTTT. Amino acids: CASSPRANTHEKLFF. Variable domain in full (rest from reference TRBV9 and TRBJ1-4): DSGVTQTPKHLITATGQRVTLRCSPRSGDLSVYWYQQSLDQGLQFLIQYYNGEERAKGNILERFSAQQFPDLHSELNLSSLELGDSALYFCASSPRANTHEKLFFGSGTQLSVL.